This entry describes one T cell receptor beta chain. This clonotype was detected a few times. Its binding antigen is unknown. Within one base of it there is no much larger clone, and no base qualities were kept. The sample is drawn from a study of Graves' ophthalmopathy and Graves' hyperthyroidism listed by TCRdb under 2018. Describing the broader study: Peripheral blood was collected at initial diagnosis, before any treatment. A discovery set of about a hundred patients (under 45 ophthalmopathy, 60 or so stable hyperthyroidism) was enrolled to explore V-J signatures distinguishing ophthalmopathy from hyperthyroidism. After sampling, hyperthyroidism patients received methimazole starting at 30 mg daily, and ophthalmopathy patients received high-dose intravenous methylprednisolone. To tell Graves' ophthalmopathy apart from Graves' hyperthyroidism, and to predict which patients would progress to ophthalmopathy, the study relied on TCR beta repertoire signatures. The 90 or so discovery patients were randomly split 7:3 into training and test sets. In about 6 hyperthyroidism patients, T-cell repertoires of thyroid tissue and blood were compared. In total, approximately 140 blood samples were TCR-sequenced: 40 to 45 ophthalmopathy, some 75 hyperthyroidism and some 17 hyperthyroidism-to-ophthalmopathy patients. The independent validation cohort included some 19 hyperthyroidism patients plus 17 patients who later progressed from hyperthyroidism to ophthalmopathy. Results the study describes overall, beyond this receptor: Among expanded thyroid clonotypes with frequency above 0.001, most also showed up in blood, which suggests that blood repertoires may reflect the thyroid immune response. The 13-signature model separated ophthalmopathy from stable hyperthyroidism with about 86% sensitivity and about 81% specificity in cross-validation, and 80%/75% in the test set. In validation, the model predicted ophthalmopathy progression with 70.59% sensitivity and around 72% specificity; approximately 12 predicted patients were CT-confirmed with GO in a median of about 6.1 months. No statistical method was used to predetermine the sample size, and group allocation was not hidden from the investigators.

Patients with ophthalmopathy had moderately to severely active disease, with a Clinical Activity Score of 3 or more, a NOSPECS grade of 4 or more, and a disease duration of less than 3 months. Patients were excluded if they had other autoimmune diseases, uncontrolled infections, pregnancy or lactation. Diagnosis was based on clinical symptoms, serum thyroxine, TRAb, thyroid ultrasound and orbital computed tomography. Ficoll-Paque density gradient centrifugation was used to isolate PBMCs from approximately 10 ml of fresh peripheral blood. Trizol reagent was used to extract the total RNA, and its quality was then checked on an Agilent 2100 Bioanalyzer. For repertoire sequencing, the TCR beta CDR3 regions were amplified from RNA transcripts. The first round was an RT-PCR using HTBI primers with the Qiagen OneStep RT-PCR kit, and this first round was followed by a second-round multiplex PCR, then size selection and purification. Sequencing of the libraries was carried out on an Illumina HiSeq2000 in paired-end mode with 100 bp reads. Processing in the source paper ran as follows. SOAPnuke was used to process the reads, removing any read that contained adapters or uncalled bases, had a mean Phred below 15, or lacked an exact match to the constant primer or identifier. COPE v1.2.5 was used to merge high-quality paired reads. Each unique nucleotide sequence was treated as a clonotype, and MiTCR v1.1 was used to align the clonotypes to the IMGT TRB V, D and J references. Only V-J combinations with frequency above 0.0001 were analysed, covering more than 99% of repertoires. For each V-J combination, a TCR clonal expansion and chaos score was defined as the ratio of F50 clonal expansion to chaos observed in the TCRdist matrix. Welch's t-statistics and random forest were used to reduce features to about a dozen V-J combinations, which were fed into a naive Bayes classifier. Thyroid-blood repertoire similarity was quantified with the Morisita-Horn index. The public reads were run again by TCRdb, first through fastp at Q25 and then through MiXCR, and only productive beta chains were kept. Rows with a matching CDR3 protein are joined into one entry that keeps the most common DNA and genes. These V and J calls derive from TCRdb rather than the authors' analysis. A total of about 480,000 distinct CDR3 sequences appear in this sample, around an eighth of them only once. The ten largest clones take up approximately 9.8% of the sample.

Trimming removed 5 bases from V and 6 bases from J; the gene matches leave 7 bases unexplained. The germline V gene (reference sequence) gives CDR1 as MNHEY and CDR2 as SMNVEV. The CDR3 measures 14 amino acids from cysteine to phenylalanine. Of all the DNA, just the CDR3 is kept, 42 bases in frame from base 1. The specimen was blood. This receptor chain uses TRBV27 and TRBJ2-5, with 9 middle bases fitting TRBD1. This TCR was sampled from a woman in her twenties or thirties with Graves' ophthalmopathy. Donor details come from another sample of the same person, matched by shared clones. The bases read TGTGCCAGCAGTCTGGGGACAGGGAAGCAGACCCAGTACTTC. This is translated as CASSLGTGKQTQYF.